The 21 T cell receptor beta chains listed next were all sequenced from one sample in a study of regulatory T cells in long-lasting Graves disease. Building of the TCR beta libraries involved iRepertoire HTBI primers and Arm-PCR of CDR3 regions. Using its own MiXCR run on the multiplex PCR reads, TCRdb lists one record per CDR3 protein. The data show 400,000 to 650,000 distinct CDR3 sequences, around 15% seen once. Time point in this sample: newly diagnosed GD, antithyroid drugs for less than 3 months. Extracted RNA from PBMCs served as the source of the TCR library. Another study also made use of these data, one on T cells in Graves' hyperthyroidism and ophthalmopathy.

The input for sequencing was peripheral blood mononuclear cells (PBMCs), taken at new diagnosis, from a patient treated with antithyroid drugs. The receptors come from a woman aged 35-65 years with Graves disease.

With respect to this clonotype: A read error may explain this, as a much larger clone is one base away. This chain joins TRBV11-2 and TRBJ2-1; the match to TRBD2 covers 13 bases. CDR1 is SGHAT, CDR2 FQNNGV, per germline. The CDR3 has 19 residues. The CDR3, as DNA: TGTGCCAGCAGCTTATTACCGGGACTAGCGGGGAGAACCTACAAGGAGCAGTTCTTC. It yields the protein CASSLLPGLAGRTYKEQFF.

At least ten counts were recorded for this clonotype. The DNA of the CDR3 is TGTGCCATCAGTGATTTAGCGACCTTCAGCACTGAAGCTTTCTTT. Residues: CAISDLATFSTEAFF. The V gene is TRBV10-3, the J gene TRBJ1-1, with unresolved D. Germline V gene data show CDR1 as ENHRY and CDR2 as SYGVKD. V lost 3 bases, J lost 4 bases, and 15 bases lay in between. The CDR3 runs to 15 residues.

In this sample, this clonotype turned up a few times. This chain uses TRBV5-4 with TRBJ2-5; TRBD2 matches 14 bases. V lost 2 bases, J lost 8 bases, and 5 bases stayed unmatched. Germline V gives CDR1 SGHNT, CDR2 YYREEE (reference sequence). The CDR3 spans 15 residues. In nucleotides, the CDR3 is TGTGCCAGCAGCTTCGGACTAGCGGGGGGCCTTACCCAGTACTTC. This translates into CASSFGLAGGLTQYF.

This clonotype was seen a few times. The rearrangement links TRBV7-9 to TRBJ2-1, with a tentative D call TRBD1 (6 bases). This CDR3 is built from 14 residues. V was clipped by 1 base and J by 6 bases, with 10 bases between them. Germline V gene data show CDR1 as SEHNR and CDR2 as FQNEAQ (reference sequence). The CDR3 loop is CASSLGGQFNEQFF. CDR3 coding DNA: TGTGCCAGCAGCTTAGGTGGACAGTTCAATGAGCAGTTCTTC.

This clonotype was seen at least ten times. The CDR3 coding sequence is TGTGCCAGCAGCGCAGGACTCGATGGCTACACCTTC. Amino acids: CASSAGLDGYTF. This chain joins TRBV7-8 and TRBJ1-2, with no clear D. The V end was cut by 5 bases, the J end by 6 bases, with 10 bases between. This CDR3 spans 12 amino acids. The germline V gene encodes CDR1 SGHVS and CDR2 FQNEAQ.

This clonotype was recorded many times. The chain recombines TRBV30 with TRBJ2-7, with D maybe TRBD2 (6 bases). This CDR3 has 13 residues. Trimming took 0 bases from V and 7 from J, leaving 13 bases between them. CDR1 GTSNPN and CDR2 SVGIG come from the germline V gene (reference sequence). CDR3 sequence reads: CAWSVQASGEQYF. CDR3 nucleotides: TGTGCCTGGAGTGTACAGGCCAGCGGGGAGCAGTACTTC.

This clonotype was counted many times. The chain has TRBV28 and TRBJ1-6, with 7 bases matching TRBD1. The CDR3 spans 14 residues. V lost 7 bases to trimming and J lost 7 bases; unmatched junction nucleotides: 7. The germline gives CDR1 MDHEN, CDR2 SYDVKM. CDR3: CASTPWDRNSPLHF. CDR3 bases: TGTGCCAGCACCCCTTGGGACAGAAATTCACCCCTCCACTTT.

The chain uses TRBV20-1 and TRBJ2-3, with a tentative D call TRBD2 (6 bases). CDR3 length equals 15 residues. In germline, CDR1 is DFQATT, CDR2 SNEGSKA (reference sequence). Trimming cost V 5 bases and J 0 bases, with 15 bases left between them. This CDR3 reads CSAVLGTSSTDTQYF. CDR3 DNA sequence: TGCAGTGCTGTACTAGGGACTTCCAGCACAGATACGCAGTATTTT.

At least ten counts were recorded for this clonotype. The chain links TRBV27 to TRBJ2-3; tentative D call: TRBD1 (6 bases). The CDR3 consists of 16 residues. V was shortened by 0 bases and J by 0 bases, with 10 bases between the two germline ends. CDR1 is MNHEY and CDR2 is SMNVEV in the germline V gene (reference sequence). Here the CDR3 reads CASSLSWDISTDTQYF. As DNA, the CDR3 is TGTGCCAGCAGTTTATCGTGGGACATAAGCACAGATACGCAGTATTTT.

This clonotype occurred many times. V is TRBV5-1 and J is TRBJ1-4; 10 bases map to TRBD1. V was pared by 4 bases and J by 5 bases, with 5 bases of the junction left unmatched. CDR1 is SGHRS and CDR2 is YFSETQ in the germline V gene. This CDR3 comprises 15 residues. For the CDR3, the DNA is TGCGCCAGCAGCGGATGGACAGGGGGGAATGAAAAACTGTTTTTT. Amino acid sequence: CASSGWTGGNEKLFF.

This clonotype was counted ten times or more. V gene TRBV2 combines with J gene TRBJ1-5; D gene unclear. The CDR3 has 15 amino acids. V was trimmed by 3 bases and J by 4 bases, leaving 13 bases between them. Germline CDR1 SNHLY, CDR2 FYNNEI. CDR3 in amino acids: CASSDGRGINQPQHF. The CDR3 DNA sequence: TGTGCCAGCAGTGACGGACGGGGAATTAATCAGCCCCAGCATTTT.

This clonotype was found many times. The chain joins TRBV10-3 to TRBJ2-3; D gene unclear. The germline gives CDR1 ENHRY, CDR2 SYGVKD. Trimming took off 5 bases at V and 4 bases at J, with 7 bases between the two ends. The CDR3 spans 12 residues. The CDR3 sequence: CAISSPSDTQYF. CDR3 nucleotides: TGTGCCATCAGTTCCCCGTCAGATACGCAGTATTTT.

This chain connects TRBV4-1 to TRBJ2-5; D ambiguous. Germline V gene sequence: CDR1 MGHRA, CDR2 YSYEKL. Trimming removed 5 bases at V and 0 bases at J, with 13 bases between. CDR3 size: 15 residues. The CDR3, as DNA: TGCGCCAGCAGCGGCCGGACGGTGTACCAAGAGACCCAGTACTTC. The encoded protein is CASSGRTVYQETQYF.

This clonotype has at least ten counts. V usage is TRBV7-8 and J usage is TRBJ1-6; TRBD1 agrees at 8 bases. This CDR3 contains 16 residues. Unmatched junction bases numbered 3, after V lost 1 base and J lost 4 bases. Germline CDR1 is SGHVS and CDR2 is FQNEAQ. The CDR3 coding sequence is TGTGCCAGCAGCTTAGGACAGGGGTCGTATAATTCACCCCTCCACTTT. It encodes CASSLGQGSYNSPLHF.

This clonotype appeared many times. The J gene is TRBJ2-5, the V gene TRBV18; no reliable D call. CDR1 and CDR2 (germline): KGHSH, LQKENI. This CDR3 comprises 13 residues. The ends were cut back, 3 bases at V and 3 bases at J, with 8 bases in the middle. CDR3 DNA sequence: TGTGCCAGCTCACCGGGCAGCAAAGAGACCCAGTACTTC. Its protein product is CASSPGSKETQYF.

Of note for this clonotype: Being one base from a much bigger clone, this may be a read error. The gene calls are TRBV29-1 and TRBJ2-5; the match to TRBD1 covers 7 bases. Judging by the DNA end, TRBJ2-1 fits better; the J call may be wrong. The CDR3 is 13 amino acids. Germline-derived CDR1 and CDR2 are SQVTM and ANQGSEA. Here the CDR3 DNA reads TGCAGCGTTGACTGGACAGGCCAAGAGACCCAGTTCTTC. Protein product: CSVDWTGQETQFF.

Only a few counts were recorded for this clonotype. The chain joins TRBV6-2 or TRBV6-3 to TRBJ2-2; the D is unclear. Between the trimmed V and J ends, which lost 2 bases and 3 bases, there was a span of 7 bases. Germline CDR1 MNHEY, CDR2 SVGEGT. The CDR3 totals 14 residues. Here the CDR3 reads CASSYGVDTGELFF. Here the CDR3 DNA reads TGTGCCAGCAGTTACGGGGTCGACACCGGGGAGCTGTTTTTT.

This clonotype was observed at least ten times. The chain carries TRBV12-3 or TRBV12-4 and TRBJ2-1, with D perhaps given as TRBD1 or TRBD2 (5 bases each). The CDR3 runs 15 residues. V dropped 3 bases and J dropped 10 bases, with 19 bases sitting between them. The CDR3 sequence: CASSFARGLPGEQFF. The CDR3 nucleotides are TGTGCCAGCAGTTTTGCCCGGGGCCTACCAGGAGAGCAGTTCTTC.

In its sample, this clonotype was seen many times. The chain uses TRBV5-5 and TRBJ1-5, with unresolved D. Trimming stripped 4 bases from V and 6 bases from J, with 17 bases between. Germline V gene data show CDR1 as SGHKS and CDR2 as YYEKEE (reference sequence). The CDR3 is 15 amino acids. The CDR3 bases are TGTGCCAGCAGCGGTAGGGAAGGTCTAGCTCAGCCCCAGCATTTT. The encoded protein is CASSGREGLAQPQHF.

This clonotype was found a few times. The chain carries TRBV12-3 or TRBV12-4 and TRBJ2-1; the D gene is possibly TRBD1 (6 bases). This CDR3 comprises 14 residues. Trimming left V 3 bases short and J 10 bases short, with 16 bases between. The CDR3 DNA is TGTGCCAGCAGTTTTGTGGGTTATGGGGGCGAGCAGTTCTTC. Residues: CASSFVGYGGEQFF.

This clonotype was detected many times. V gene TRBV2 combines with J gene TRBJ2-6; no definite D call. Germline lookup yields CDR1 SNHLY and CDR2 FYNNEI. The CDR3 has 18 amino acids. The V and J ends lost 6 bases and 2 bases respectively, with 20 bases between them. DNA of the CDR3: TGTGCCAGCAGCTTACTACCTAACACCGGAGCTGGGGCCAACGTCCTGACTTTC. It specifies CASSLLPNTGAGANVLTF.